This T cell receptor beta chain was profiled in a study of metastatic and nonmetastatic thyroid tumors. Germline assignment: CDR1 DFQATT and CDR2 SNEGSKA (reference sequence). This CDR3 has 14 residues. The V end lost 2 bases, the J end lost 9 bases, and 17 bases lay between the germline ends. This clone is categorized as medium-sized. Thyroid surgery had not been preceded by any treatment in any patient. TCRdb called clones again from the PCR reads with MiXCR. The sample has some 16,000 clones; about a quarter are singletons. The chain links TRBV20-1 to TRBJ2-1; the D is unclear. Specimen: tumor tissue. This TCR derives from a female donor with papillary thyroid cancer or a benign thyroid nodule (not recorded which). Some clones in this sample may be carry-over from other donors' samples. The chain's CDR3 is CSARPLLSGSEQFF. For the CDR3, the DNA is TGCAGTGCTAGACCCCTCCTCTCGGGTAGTGAGCAGTTCTTC.